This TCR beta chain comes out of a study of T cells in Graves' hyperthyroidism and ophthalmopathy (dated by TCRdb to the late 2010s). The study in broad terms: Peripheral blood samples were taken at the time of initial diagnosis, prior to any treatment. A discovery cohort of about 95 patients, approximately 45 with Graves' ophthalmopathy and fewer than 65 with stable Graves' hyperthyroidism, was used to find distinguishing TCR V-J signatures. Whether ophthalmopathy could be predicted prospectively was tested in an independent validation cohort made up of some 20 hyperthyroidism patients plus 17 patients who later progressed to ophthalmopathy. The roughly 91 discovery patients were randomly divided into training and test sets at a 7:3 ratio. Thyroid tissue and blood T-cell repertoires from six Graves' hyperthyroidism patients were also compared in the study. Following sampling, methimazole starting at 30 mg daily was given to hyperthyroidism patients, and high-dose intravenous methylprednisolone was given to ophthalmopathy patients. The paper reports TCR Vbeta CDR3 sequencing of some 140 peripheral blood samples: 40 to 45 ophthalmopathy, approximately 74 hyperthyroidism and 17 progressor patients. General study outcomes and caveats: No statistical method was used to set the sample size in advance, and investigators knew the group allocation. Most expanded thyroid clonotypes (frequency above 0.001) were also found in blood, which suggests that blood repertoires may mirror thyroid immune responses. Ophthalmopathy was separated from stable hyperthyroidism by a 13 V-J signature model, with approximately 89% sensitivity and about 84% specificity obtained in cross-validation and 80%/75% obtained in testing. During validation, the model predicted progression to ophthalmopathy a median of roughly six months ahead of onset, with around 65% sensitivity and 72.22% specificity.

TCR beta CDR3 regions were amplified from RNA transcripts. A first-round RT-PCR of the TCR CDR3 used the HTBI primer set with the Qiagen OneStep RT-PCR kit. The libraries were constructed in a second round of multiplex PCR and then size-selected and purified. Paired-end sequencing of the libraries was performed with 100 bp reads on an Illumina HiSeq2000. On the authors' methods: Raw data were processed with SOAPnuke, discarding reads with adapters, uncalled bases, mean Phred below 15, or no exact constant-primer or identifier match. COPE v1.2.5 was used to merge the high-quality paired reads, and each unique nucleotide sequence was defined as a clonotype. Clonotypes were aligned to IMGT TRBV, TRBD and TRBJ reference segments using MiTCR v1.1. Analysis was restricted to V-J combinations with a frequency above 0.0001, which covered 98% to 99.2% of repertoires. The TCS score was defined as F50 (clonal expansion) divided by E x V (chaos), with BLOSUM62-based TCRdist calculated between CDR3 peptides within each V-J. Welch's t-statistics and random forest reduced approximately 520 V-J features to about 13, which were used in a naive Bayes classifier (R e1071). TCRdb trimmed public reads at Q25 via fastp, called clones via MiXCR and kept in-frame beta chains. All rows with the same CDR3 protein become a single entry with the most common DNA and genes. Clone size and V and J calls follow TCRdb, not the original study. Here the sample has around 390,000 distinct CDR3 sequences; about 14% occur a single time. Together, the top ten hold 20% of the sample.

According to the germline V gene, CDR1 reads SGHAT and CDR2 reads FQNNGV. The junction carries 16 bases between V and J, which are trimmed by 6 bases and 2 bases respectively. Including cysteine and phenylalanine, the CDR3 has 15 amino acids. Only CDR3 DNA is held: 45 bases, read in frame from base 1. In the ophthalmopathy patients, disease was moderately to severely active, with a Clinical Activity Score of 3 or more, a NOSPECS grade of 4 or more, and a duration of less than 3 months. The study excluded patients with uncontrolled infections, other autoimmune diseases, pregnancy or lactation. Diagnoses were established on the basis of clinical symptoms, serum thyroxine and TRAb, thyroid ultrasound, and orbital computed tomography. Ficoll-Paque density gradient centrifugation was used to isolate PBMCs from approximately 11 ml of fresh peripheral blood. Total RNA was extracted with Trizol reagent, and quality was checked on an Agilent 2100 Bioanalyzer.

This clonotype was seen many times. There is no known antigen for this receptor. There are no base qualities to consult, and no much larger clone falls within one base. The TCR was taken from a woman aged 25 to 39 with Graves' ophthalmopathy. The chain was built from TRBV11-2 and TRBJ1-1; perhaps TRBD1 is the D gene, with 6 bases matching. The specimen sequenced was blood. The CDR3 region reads CASRPTGWANTEAFF. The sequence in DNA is TGTGCCAGCAGACCCACAGGGTGGGCTAACACTGAAGCTTTCTTT.